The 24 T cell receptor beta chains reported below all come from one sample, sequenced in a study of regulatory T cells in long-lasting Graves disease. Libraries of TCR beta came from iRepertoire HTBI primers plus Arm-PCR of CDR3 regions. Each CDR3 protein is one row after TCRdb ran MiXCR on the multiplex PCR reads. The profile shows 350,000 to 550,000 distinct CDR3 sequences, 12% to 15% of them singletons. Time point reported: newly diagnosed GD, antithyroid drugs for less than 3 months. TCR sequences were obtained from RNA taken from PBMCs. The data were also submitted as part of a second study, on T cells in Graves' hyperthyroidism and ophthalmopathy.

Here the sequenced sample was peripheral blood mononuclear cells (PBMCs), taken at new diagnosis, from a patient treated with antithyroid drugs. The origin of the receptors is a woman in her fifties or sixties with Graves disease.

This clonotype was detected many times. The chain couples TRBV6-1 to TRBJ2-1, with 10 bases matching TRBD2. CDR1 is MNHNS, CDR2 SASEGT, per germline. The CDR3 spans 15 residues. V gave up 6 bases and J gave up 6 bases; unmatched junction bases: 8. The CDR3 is CASSPQLAGLNEQFF. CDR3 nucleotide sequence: TGTGCCAGCAGCCCCCAACTAGCGGGACTCAATGAGCAGTTCTTC.

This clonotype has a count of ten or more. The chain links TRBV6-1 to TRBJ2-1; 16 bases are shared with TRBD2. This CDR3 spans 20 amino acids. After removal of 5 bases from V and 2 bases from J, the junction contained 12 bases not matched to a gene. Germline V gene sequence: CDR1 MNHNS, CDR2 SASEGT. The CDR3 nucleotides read TGTGCCAGCAGTACGAAACTAACCGGGACTAGCGGGAGGGCCTACAATGAGCAGTTCTTC. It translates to CASSTKLTGTSGRAYNEQFF.

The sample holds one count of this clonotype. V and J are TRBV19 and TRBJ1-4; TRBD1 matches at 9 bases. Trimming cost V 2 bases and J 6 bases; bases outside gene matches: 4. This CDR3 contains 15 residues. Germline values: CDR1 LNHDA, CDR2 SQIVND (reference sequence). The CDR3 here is CASSITGGADEKLFF. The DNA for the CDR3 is TGTGCCAGTAGTATAACAGGGGGCGCCGATGAAAAACTGTTTTTT.

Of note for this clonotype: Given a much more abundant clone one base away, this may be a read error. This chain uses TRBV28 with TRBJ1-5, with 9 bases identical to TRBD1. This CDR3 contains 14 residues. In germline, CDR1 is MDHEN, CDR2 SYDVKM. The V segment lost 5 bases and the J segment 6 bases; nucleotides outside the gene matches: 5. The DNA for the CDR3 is TGTGCCAGCAGTCTCACAGGGGGCTTTCAGCCCCAGCATTTT. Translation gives CASSLTGGFQPQHF. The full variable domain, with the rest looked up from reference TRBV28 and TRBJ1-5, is DVKVTQSSRYLVKRTGEKVFLECVQDMDHENMFWYRQDPGLGLRLIYFSYDVKMKEKGDIPEGYSVSREKKERFSLILESASTNQTSMYLCASSLTGGFQPQHFGDGTRLSIL.

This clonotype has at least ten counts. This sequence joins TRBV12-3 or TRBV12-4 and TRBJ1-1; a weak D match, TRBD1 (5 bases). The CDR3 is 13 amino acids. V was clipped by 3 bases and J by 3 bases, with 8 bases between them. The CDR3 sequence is CASSFQGHTEAFF. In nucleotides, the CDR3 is TGTGCCAGCAGTTTCCAGGGCCACACTGAAGCTTTCTTT.

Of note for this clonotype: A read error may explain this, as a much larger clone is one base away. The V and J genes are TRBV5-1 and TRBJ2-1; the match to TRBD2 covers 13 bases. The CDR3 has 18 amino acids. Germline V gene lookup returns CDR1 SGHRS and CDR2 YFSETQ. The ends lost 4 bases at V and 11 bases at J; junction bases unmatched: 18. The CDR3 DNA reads TGCGCCAGCAGCAACTATACGGGACTAGCGGGAAGTGTATACAAGCAGTTCTTC. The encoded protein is CASSNYTGLAGSVYKQFF.

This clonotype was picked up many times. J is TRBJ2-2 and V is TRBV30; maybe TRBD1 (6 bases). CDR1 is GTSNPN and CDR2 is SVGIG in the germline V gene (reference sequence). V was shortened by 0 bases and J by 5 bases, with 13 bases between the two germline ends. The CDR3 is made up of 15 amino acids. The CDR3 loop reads CAWSVVTGSTGELFF. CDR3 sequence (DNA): TGTGCCTGGAGTGTAGTAACAGGGTCAACCGGGGAGCTGTTTTTT.

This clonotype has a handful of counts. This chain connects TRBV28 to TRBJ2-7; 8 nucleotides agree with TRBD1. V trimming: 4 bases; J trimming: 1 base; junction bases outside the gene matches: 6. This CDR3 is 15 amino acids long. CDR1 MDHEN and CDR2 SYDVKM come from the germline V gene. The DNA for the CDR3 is TGTGCCAGCAGTTCCGGACAGGGAATTTCCTACGAGCAGTACTTC. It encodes CASSSGQGISYEQYF.

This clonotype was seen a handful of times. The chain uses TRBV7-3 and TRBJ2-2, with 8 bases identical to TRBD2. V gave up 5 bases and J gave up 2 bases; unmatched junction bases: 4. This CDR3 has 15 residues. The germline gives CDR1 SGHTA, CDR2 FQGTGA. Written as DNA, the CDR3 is TGTGCCAGCAGCGCGGGACTAGTCAACACCGGGGAGCTGTTTTTT. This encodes CASSAGLVNTGELFF.

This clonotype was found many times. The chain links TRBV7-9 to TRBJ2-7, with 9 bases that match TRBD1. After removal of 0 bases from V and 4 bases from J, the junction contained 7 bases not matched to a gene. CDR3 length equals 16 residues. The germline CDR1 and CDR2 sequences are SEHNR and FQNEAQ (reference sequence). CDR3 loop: CASSLATGGDHYEQYF. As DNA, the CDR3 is TGTGCCAGCAGCTTAGCGACAGGGGGGGATCATTACGAGCAGTACTTC.

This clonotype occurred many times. The CDR3 sequence: CSTCGGNTDTQYF. CDR3 DNA: TGCAGTACCTGTGGCGGCAACACAGATACGCAGTATTTT. The chain links TRBV20-1 to TRBJ2-3; D is undetermined. The germline V and J ends were trimmed by 8 bases and 2 bases, with 14 bases remaining between them. Germline V gives CDR1 DFQATT, CDR2 SNEGSKA (reference sequence). The CDR3 is 13 residues long.

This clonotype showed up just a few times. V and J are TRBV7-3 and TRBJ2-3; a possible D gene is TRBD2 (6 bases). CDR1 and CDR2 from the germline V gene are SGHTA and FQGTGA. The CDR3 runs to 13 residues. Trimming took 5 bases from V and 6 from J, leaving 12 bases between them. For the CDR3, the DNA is TGTGCCAGCAGCCATGGGACTTACGATACGCAGTATTTT. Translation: CASSHGTYDTQYF.

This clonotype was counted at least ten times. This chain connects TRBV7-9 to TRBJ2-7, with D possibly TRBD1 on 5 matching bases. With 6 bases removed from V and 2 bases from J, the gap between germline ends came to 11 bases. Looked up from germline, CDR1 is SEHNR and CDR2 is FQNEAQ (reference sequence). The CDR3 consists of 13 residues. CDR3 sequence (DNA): TGTGCCAGCAGAGATACAGGTCCCTACGAGCAGTACTTC. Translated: CASRDTGPYEQYF.

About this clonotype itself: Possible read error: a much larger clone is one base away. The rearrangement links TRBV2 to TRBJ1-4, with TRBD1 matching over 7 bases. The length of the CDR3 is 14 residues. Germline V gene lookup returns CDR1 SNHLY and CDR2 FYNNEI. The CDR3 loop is CASSWTGQNEKLSF. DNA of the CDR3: TGTGCCAGCAGTTGGACAGGTCAGAATGAAAAACTGTCTTTT.

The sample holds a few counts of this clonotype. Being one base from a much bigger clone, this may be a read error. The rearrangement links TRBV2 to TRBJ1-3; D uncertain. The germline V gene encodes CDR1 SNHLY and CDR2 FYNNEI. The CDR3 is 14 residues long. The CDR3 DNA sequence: TGTGCCAGCGGTGAGCAGTTGTCTGGAAACACCATATATTTT. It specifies CASGEQLSGNTIYF.

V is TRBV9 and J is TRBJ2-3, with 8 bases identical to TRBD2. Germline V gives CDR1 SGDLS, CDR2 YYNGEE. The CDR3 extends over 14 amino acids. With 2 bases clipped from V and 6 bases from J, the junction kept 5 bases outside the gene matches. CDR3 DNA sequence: TGTGCCAGCAGCGTTACGCAGCGGGAGGATACGCAGTATTTT. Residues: CASSVTQREDTQYF.

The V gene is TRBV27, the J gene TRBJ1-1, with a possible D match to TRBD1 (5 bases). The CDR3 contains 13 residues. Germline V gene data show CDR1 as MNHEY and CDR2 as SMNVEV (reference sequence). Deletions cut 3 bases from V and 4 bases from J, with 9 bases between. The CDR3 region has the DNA TGTGCCAGCAGTTTCCTACAGGTCACTGAAGCTTTCTTT. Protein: CASSFLQVTEAFF.

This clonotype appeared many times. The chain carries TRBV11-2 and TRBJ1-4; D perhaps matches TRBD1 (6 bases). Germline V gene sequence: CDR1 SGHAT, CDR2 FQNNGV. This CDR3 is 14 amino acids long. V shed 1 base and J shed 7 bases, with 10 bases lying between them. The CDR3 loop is CASSLAGGVEKLFF. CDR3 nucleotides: TGTGCCAGCAGCTTAGCTGGGGGCGTTGAAAAACTGTTTTTT.

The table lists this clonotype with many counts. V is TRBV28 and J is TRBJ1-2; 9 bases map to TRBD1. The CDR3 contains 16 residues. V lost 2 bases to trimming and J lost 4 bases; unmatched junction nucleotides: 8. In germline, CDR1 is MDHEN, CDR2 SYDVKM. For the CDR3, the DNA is TGTGCCAGCAGTTTAAGCGGGGGGGACAGGGCCTATGGCTACACCTTC. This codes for CASSLSGGDRAYGYTF.

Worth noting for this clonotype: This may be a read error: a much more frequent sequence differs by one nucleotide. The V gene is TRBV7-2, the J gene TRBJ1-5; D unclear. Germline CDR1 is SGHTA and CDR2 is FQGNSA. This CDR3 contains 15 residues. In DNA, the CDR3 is TGTGCCAGGAGCTTGGAGGATTATAGCAATCAGCCCCAGCATTTT. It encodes CARSLEDYSNQPQHF.

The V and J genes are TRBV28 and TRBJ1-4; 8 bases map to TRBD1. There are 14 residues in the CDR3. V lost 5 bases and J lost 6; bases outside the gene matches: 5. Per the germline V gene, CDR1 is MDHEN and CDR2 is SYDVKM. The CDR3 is CASSGDRGDEKLFF. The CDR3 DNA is TGTGCCAGCAGTGGAGACAGGGGAGATGAAAAACTGTTTTTT. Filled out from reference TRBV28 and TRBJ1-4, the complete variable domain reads DVKVTQSSRYLVKRTGEKVFLECVQDMDHENMFWYRQDPGLGLRLIYFSYDVKMKEKGDIPEGYSVSREKKERFSLILESASTNQTSMYLCASSGDRGDEKLFFGSGTQLSVL.

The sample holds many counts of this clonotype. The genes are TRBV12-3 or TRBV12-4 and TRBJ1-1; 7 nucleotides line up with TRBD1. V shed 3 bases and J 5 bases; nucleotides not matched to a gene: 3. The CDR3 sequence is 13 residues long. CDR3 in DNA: TGTGCCAGCAGTTTGACAGGGAGGACTGAAGCTTTCTTT. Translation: CASSLTGRTEAFF.

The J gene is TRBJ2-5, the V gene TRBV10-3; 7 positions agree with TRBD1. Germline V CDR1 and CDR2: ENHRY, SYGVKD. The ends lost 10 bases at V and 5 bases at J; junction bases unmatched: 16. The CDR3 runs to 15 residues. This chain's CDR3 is CASKGPKGARETQYF. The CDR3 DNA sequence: TGTGCCAGCAAGGGGCCGAAGGGGGCGCGGGAGACCCAGTACTTC.

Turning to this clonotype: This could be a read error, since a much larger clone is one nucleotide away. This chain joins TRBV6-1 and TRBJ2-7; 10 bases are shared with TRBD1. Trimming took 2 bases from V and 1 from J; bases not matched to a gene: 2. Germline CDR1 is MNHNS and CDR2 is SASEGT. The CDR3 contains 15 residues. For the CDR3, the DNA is TGTGCCAGCAGTGAACCGGGACAGGGGTCCTACGAGCAGTACTTC. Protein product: CASSEPGQGSYEQYF.